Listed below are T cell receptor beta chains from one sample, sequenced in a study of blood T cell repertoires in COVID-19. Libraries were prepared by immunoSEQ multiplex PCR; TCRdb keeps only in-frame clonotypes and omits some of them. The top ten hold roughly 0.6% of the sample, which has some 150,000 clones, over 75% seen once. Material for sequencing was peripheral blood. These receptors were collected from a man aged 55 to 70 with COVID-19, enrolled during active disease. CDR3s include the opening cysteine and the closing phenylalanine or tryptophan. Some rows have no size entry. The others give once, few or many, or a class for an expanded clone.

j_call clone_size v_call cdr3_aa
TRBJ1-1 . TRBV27 CARGLGGGGTEAFF
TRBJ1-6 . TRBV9 CASSVGGQGTNSPLHF
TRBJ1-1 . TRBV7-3 CASSLSQNTEAFF
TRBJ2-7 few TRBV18 CASSPKTDSYEQYF
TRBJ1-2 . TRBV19 CASSPRQTANYGYTF
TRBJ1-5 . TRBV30 CAWSLGQGALYQPQHF
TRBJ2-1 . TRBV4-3 CASSQDMTAYNEQFF
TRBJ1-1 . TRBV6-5 CASSMLTGSTEAFF
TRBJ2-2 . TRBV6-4 CASSDSGINTGELFF
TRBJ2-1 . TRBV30 CAWLDRRTGSSYNEQFF
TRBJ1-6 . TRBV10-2 CASSELESSYNSPLHF
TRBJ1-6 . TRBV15 CATSRDGGTAYNSPLHF
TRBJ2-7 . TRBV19 CASKPWTGEQQYF
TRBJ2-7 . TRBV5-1 CASSLGTSSYEQYF